This TCR beta chain was profiled in a study of T cell responses to AZD1222 COVID-19 vaccine. Comments on this clone: What it binds is unknown.

Notes on the study in general: Clonal diversity may have been underestimated, and the donors were mostly white British, with more females than males.

CDR3 length: 13 residues. V was trimmed by 2 bases and J by 6 bases, leaving 8 bases between them. Germline assignment: CDR1 MNHEY and CDR2 SVGAGI. Libraries were prepared by immunoSEQ multiplex PCR; TCRdb keeps only in-frame clonotypes and omits some of them. The top ten clones hold approximately 3.9% of a sample with some 200,000 clones, more than 80% of them seen once. This sequence was found in an adult in good health. This specimen consisted of peripheral blood, obtained on day 0 of AZD1222 vaccination. V and J are TRBV6-5 and TRBJ1-3; D ambiguous. In DNA, the CDR3 is TGTGCCAGCAGTTACCGGACTTCAAACACCATATATTTT. Amino acid sequence: CASSYRTSNTIYF.